The rows below give T cell receptor beta chains drawn from one sample of a study of CD8 T cells in ankylosing spondylitis. TCRdb reanalysed the 5' RACE reads using MiXCR and keeps one entry per CDR3 protein. This sample has some 120,000 distinct CDR3 sequences, with roughly 13% found just once. Source material: blood, either unsorted or a sorted T cell fraction (not recorded which). The receptors stem from a female donor with ankylosing spondylitis or in good health (not recorded which). Both conserved end residues are part of each CDR3. A D gene is named only where the DNA matches it firmly. Clone size appears in some rows only: once, few, many, or a class for an expanded clone.

>TRBJ2-7|few|TRBV5-1|NA
CASSLAGHSYEQYF
TGCGCCAGCAGCTTGGCCGGGCACTCCTACGAGCAGTACTTC
>TRBJ2-5|few|TRBV20-1|NA
CSARDLRRTLYQETQYF
TGCAGTGCTAGAGATCTGCGGAGAACCTTGTACCAAGAGACCCAGTACTTC
>TRBJ2-3|many|TRBV24-1|TRBD1
CATSDSRWDSYTDTQYF
TGTGCCACCAGTGATTCCCGTTGGGACAGCTACACAGATACGCAGTATTTT
>TRBJ2-7|few|TRBV5-1|NA
CASSLTGNSYEQYF
TGCGCCAGCAGCCTAACAGGGAATTCCTACGAGCAGTACTTC
>TRBJ2-1|NA|TRBV12-3/TRBV12-4|TRBD2
CVSSLTRLAGLGSNEQFF
TGTGTCAGCAGTTTAACCCGACTAGCGGGGTTGGGATCCAATGAGCAGTTCTTC
>TRBJ1-2|many|TRBV10-3|NA
CAISGLTGGYTF
TGTGCCATCAGTGGCTTGACGGGTGGCTACACCTTC
>TRBJ1-2|few|TRBV19|NA
CASSIVAEPGPYGYTF
TGTGCCAGTAGTATAGTAGCCGAACCAGGGCCCTATGGCTACACCTTC
>TRBJ2-7|few|TRBV30|TRBD1
CAWSPGQSYEQYF
TGTGCCTGGAGCCCGGGACAGAGCTACGAGCAGTACTTC
>TRBJ2-7|many|TRBV29-1|TRBD2
CSVADLAGVESYEQYF
TGCAGCGTTGCCGACCTAGCGGGAGTAGAGAGCTACGAGCAGTACTTC
>TRBJ1-5|NA|TRBV29-1|NA
CSARQDGNQPQHF
TGCAGCGCCCGACAGGATGGCAATCAGCCCCAGCATTTT
>TRBJ2-7|once|TRBV10-3|NA
CATKGGVPYEQYF
TGTGCCACCAAAGGGGGGGTACCCTACGAGCAGTACTTC
>TRBJ2-1|many|TRBV10-3|TRBD2
CAISEGLANEQFF
TGTGCCATCAGTGAGGGACTAGCCAATGAGCAGTTCTTC
>TRBJ2-1|NA|TRBV7-8|TRBD1
CASSLLGQGDDQFF
TGTGCCAGCAGCTTATTGGGACAGGGAGACGACCAGTTCTTC
>TRBJ2-7|few|TRBV27|NA
CASSLSGDFREQYF
TGTGCCAGCAGTTTATCAGGGGATTTCCGGGAGCAGTACTTC
>TRBJ2-1|NA|TRBV5-6|NA
CASSLDRDFQFF
TGTGCCAGCAGCTTGGACAGGGACTTTCAGTTCTTC
>TRBJ1-5|many|TRBV20-1|TRBD1
CSARGTGGGGNQPQHF
TGCAGTGCTAGGGGGACAGGGGGCGGTGGCAATCAGCCCCAGCATTTT
>TRBJ2-1|NA|TRBV5-4|NA
CASSYPGPLGEQFF
TGTGCCAGCAGCTACCCGGGTCCGCTGGGAGAGCAGTTCTTC
>TRBJ2-4|NA|TRBV10-1|NA
CASSESARLAKNIQYF
TGCGCCAGCAGTGAGTCCGCGAGGCTAGCCAAAAACATTCAGTACTTC
>TRBJ2-3|many|TRBV15|NA
CATSRGGGAEDTQYF
TGTGCCACCAGCAGAGGAGGGGGGGCCGAGGATACGCAGTATTTT
>TRBJ2-4|NA|TRBV7-2|NA
CASSPDTRNIQYF
TGTGCCAGCAGCCCCGACACTAGGAACATTCAGTACTTC
>TRBJ2-3|few|TRBV6-2/TRBV6-3|TRBD2
CASSYPTGLAGVGGEDTQYF
TGTGCCAGCAGTTACCCTACCGGACTAGCGGGGGTCGGGGGGGAAGATACGCAGTATTTT
>TRBJ2-1|NA|TRBV12-3/TRBV12-4|NA
CASSGGNEQFF
TGTGCCAGCAGTGGGGGAAATGAGCAGTTCTTC
>TRBJ2-3|NA|TRBV20-1|NA
CSVGGPHSTDTQYF
TGCAGTGTGGGCGGGCCGCACAGCACAGATACGCAGTATTTT